Only one count was recorded for the clone carrying this T cell receptor (beta chain). Its target is not known. This specimen belongs to a study of cytomegalovirus exposure and HLA in healthy donors. PCR employed 60 Vbeta and 13 Jbeta primers. Here immunoSEQ multiplex PCR was the method, and the copy in TCRdb shows in-frame clones only, minus some. The data hold about 120,000 clones, with around 81% observed a single time. Broader study findings: Rare sequences made up most TCRs, while some public TCRs were found in many donors. Productive rates of about 90% or about 30% were seen for most TCR beta V segments in an earlier analysis. TCR beta chain V- and J-gene trimming was linked, in a later analysis, to a missense variant in DCLRE1C.

The length of the CDR3 is 15 residues. Germline CDR1 reads SNHLY; CDR2 reads FYNNEI. V shed 6 bases and J 7 bases; nucleotides not matched to a gene: 13. The gene calls are TRBV2 and TRBJ1-2; 8 bases line up with TRBD1. This TCR was recovered from a woman between 35 and 50 years old in good health and CMV-seronegative. Sequencing used PBMCs. CDR3 DNA: TGTGCCAGCAGCGAATTGACCGGGACAGGAGGTGGCTACACCTTC. It specifies CASSELTGTGGGYTF. Supplemented by reference TRBV2 and TRBJ1-2, the full variable domain reads EPEVTQTPSHQVTQMGQEVILRCVPISNHLYFYWYRQILGQKVEFLVSFYNNEISEKSEIFDDQFSVERPDGSNFTLKIRSTKLEDSAMYFCASSELTGTGGGYTFGSGTRLTVV.